This paragraph covers one T cell receptor beta chain sequence. Its antigen remains unknown. The primer mix had 60 Vbeta and 13 Jbeta primers. Sequenced by immunoSEQ multiplex PCR; TCRdb stores in-frame clones only, minus some. Among 150,000 or so clones listed, 80% were seen once. This specimen belongs to a study of cytomegalovirus exposure and HLA in healthy donors. Study-level points and caveats: In a later analysis, approximately 18,000 TCR beta sequences were associated with HLA alleles at 0.05 false discovery rate. As a later analysis showed, several of the most significant clusters appeared to be linked to common viral pathogens.

Material: PBMCs. The source is a woman aged 40-49 years in good health and CMV-seronegative.

For the CDR3, the DNA is TGTGCCAGCAGCTATAGCGGGAGTAGTGAGCAGTTCTTC. It encodes CASSYSGSSEQFF. The J gene is TRBJ2-1, the V gene TRBV9; 9 bases are shared with TRBD2. There are 13 residues in the CDR3. Germline CDR1 SGDLS, CDR2 YYNGEE. V was pared by 4 bases and J by 9 bases, with 5 bases of the junction left unmatched.